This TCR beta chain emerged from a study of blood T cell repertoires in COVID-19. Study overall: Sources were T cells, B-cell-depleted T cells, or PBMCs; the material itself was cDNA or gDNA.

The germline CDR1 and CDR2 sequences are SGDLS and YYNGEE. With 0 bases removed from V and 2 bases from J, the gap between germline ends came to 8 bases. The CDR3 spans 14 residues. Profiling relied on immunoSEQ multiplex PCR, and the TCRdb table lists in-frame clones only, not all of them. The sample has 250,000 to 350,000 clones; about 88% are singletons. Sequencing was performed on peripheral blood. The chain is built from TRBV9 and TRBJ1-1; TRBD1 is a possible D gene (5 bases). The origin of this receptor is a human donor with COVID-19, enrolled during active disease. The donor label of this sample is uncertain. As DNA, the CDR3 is TGTGCCAGCAGCGTAGTAGGGGATAACACTGAAGCTTTCTTT. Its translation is CASSVVGDNTEAFF.